The clone carrying this T cell receptor (beta chain) appeared a few times. Its antigen is as yet unknown. V was shortened by 3 bases and J by 4 bases, with 13 bases between the two germline ends. This CDR3 is built from 14 residues. CDR1 is SGHRS, CDR2 YFSETQ, per germline. This sample was included in a study of Tregs in tolerant kidney transplant recipients. Turning to the study itself: Related graft donors supplied nonmyeloablative bone marrow transplants, and mixed chimerism was transient. Study-wide points: Tregs expanded with activated donor B cells seemed most donor-specific. Findings come from small patient numbers and require larger validation.

CFSE-labeled recipient PBMCs were cultured roughly 6 days with irradiated graft donor PBMCs, then FACS-sorted. Using immunoSEQ multiplex PCR, the repertoire was profiled, and TCRdb retains in-frame clones only, with some absent. The sample contains about 15,000 clones, more than 50% of which appear only once. The chain has TRBV5-1 and TRBJ1-1, with D unresolved. The TCR sequence derives from a human patient who received a combined kidney and bone marrow transplant. This sample comprised CD4+ T cells from blood cultured with allogeneic cells, obtained before the transplant. For the CDR3, the DNA is TGCGCCAGCAGCTCAGTGGTAGGAGGCACTGAAGCTTTCTTT. It encodes CASSSVVGGTEAFF. Combining the CDR3 with reference TRBV5-1 and TRBJ1-1 gives the whole variable domain KAGVTQTPRYLIKTRGQQVTLSCSPISGHRSVSWYQQTPGQGLQFLFEYFSETQRNKGNFPGRFSGRQFSNSRSEMNVSTLELGDSALYLCASSSVVGGTEAFFGQGTRLTVV.